One and the same sample provided the 21 T cell receptor beta chains below, sequenced in a study of graft-versus-host responses after intestinal transplantation (dated by TCRdb to 2020 to 2023). Taken with the paper, the label for time point translates to: cells obtained before transplantation from donor or recipient. The library was made by the immunoSEQ multiplex PCR assay. TCRdb stores this immuneACCESS table with in-frame sequences only. Part of the clones is absent; in the studies checked, under half of the shortfall reflects unresolved V genes, and no reason is known for the rest. The sample table holds about 13,000 clones, of which about 36% were seen once. The top ten hold 1.1% of the sample. Sequenced here: alloreactive CD4+ T cells from a mixed lymphocyte reaction culture, sampled before intestinal transplant. Explained via the paper, the cell subset or site label denotes: CFSE-low proliferating T cells sorted from roughly 6-day pre-transplant mixed lymphocyte reaction (GvH or HvG direction). These receptors were collected from a human patient who received an intestinal transplant.

This clone appeared a few times. The chain joins TRBV19 to TRBJ1-5, with TRBD1 matching 10 bases. V shed 3 bases, J shed 1 base, and the junction held 9 bases outside the gene matches. The germline V gene encodes CDR1 LNHDA and CDR2 SQIVND (reference sequence). The CDR3 runs 18 residues. CDR3 in DNA: TGTGCCAGTAGTATTAGGGGGACAGGGGTAAGGAGCAATCAGCCCCAGCATTTT. As protein: CASSIRGTGVRSNQPQHF.

This clone was seen more than once but under ten times. The chain uses TRBV7-2 and TRBJ1-2; 7 nucleotides line up with TRBD1. After removal of 4 bases from V and 4 bases from J, the junction contained 3 bases not matched to a gene. The CDR3 extends over 13 amino acids. Germline-derived CDR1 and CDR2 are SGHTA and FQGNSA. CDR3 sequence: CASSSQGFYGYTF. DNA for the CDR3: TGTGCCAGCAGCTCACAGGGGTTCTATGGCTACACCTTC.

The chain uses TRBV6-6 and TRBJ1-6; TRBD1 is a possible D gene (6 bases). The CDR3 consists of 12 residues. V lost 6 bases and J 9 bases, leaving 9 bases between the germline ends. From germline, CDR1 is MNHNY and CDR2 SVGAGI (reference sequence). CDR3 DNA sequence: TGTGCCAGCAGCCGACAGGCTTCACCCCTCCACTTT. Its protein is CASSRQASPLHF.

This chain uses TRBV4-1 with TRBJ1-2; 9 bases are shared with TRBD1. Germline CDR1 is MGHRA and CDR2 is YSYEKL. The CDR3 totals 14 residues. V was pared by 2 bases and J by 6 bases, with 4 bases of the junction left unmatched. DNA of the CDR3: TGCGCCAGCAGCCAAATGGACAGGGGTGATGGCTACACCTTC. It is translated as CASSQMDRGDGYTF.

This clone was observed a handful of times. The chain employs TRBV7-6 and TRBJ1-1, with a tentative D call TRBD1 (6 bases). This CDR3 spans 14 amino acids. The ends were cut back, 5 bases at V and 1 base at J, with 11 bases in the middle. In germline, CDR1 is SGHVS, CDR2 FNYEAQ. For the CDR3, the DNA is TGTGCCAGCAGCCAAGGGACAAAGAACACTGAAGCTTTCTTT. Its translation is CASSQGTKNTEAFF.

The J gene is TRBJ2-7, the V gene TRBV27, with TRBD1 matching over 7 bases. The length of the CDR3 is 14 residues. With V trimmed by 7 bases and J by 0 bases, 6 bases remained unmatched. The germline CDR1 and CDR2 sequences are MNHEY and SMNVEV (reference sequence). The CDR3 DNA reads TGTGCCAGCAAGACAGGGTCGTACTCCTACGAGCAGTACTTC. Encoded protein: CASKTGSYSYEQYF.

The chain recombines TRBV19 with TRBJ1-5; TRBD1 matches 7 bases. Trimming at V came to 5 bases and at J to 1 base, leaving 11 bases not matched to a gene. CDR1 LNHDA and CDR2 SQIVND come from the germline V gene (reference sequence). The CDR3 sequence is 17 residues long. CDR3: CASSLPRQGLSNQPQHF. The CDR3, as DNA: TGTGCCAGTAGTTTACCAAGACAGGGCCTAAGCAATCAGCCCCAGCATTTT.

Relative to its sample, this clone is medium-sized. The chain links TRBV27 to TRBJ1-5, with 8 bases that match TRBD1. The CDR3 runs to 16 residues. V lost 5 bases and J lost 3; bases outside the gene matches: 9. Looked up from germline, CDR1 is MNHEY and CDR2 is SMNVEV (reference sequence). The CDR3 here is CASSPNRGLFNQPQHF. The CDR3 nucleotides read TGTGCCAGCAGTCCCAACAGGGGGTTGTTCAATCAGCCCCAGCATTTT.

A few counts support this clone. This chain uses TRBV11-3 with TRBJ2-3; 8 bases are shared with TRBD1. J lost 2 bases, V lost 5 bases, and 12 bases had no gene match. Germline CDR1 is SGHNT and CDR2 is YENEEA. This CDR3 has 17 amino acids. This CDR3 is CASSKRPGQGPTDTQYF. The CDR3 nucleotides read TGTGCCAGCAGCAAACGACCAGGACAGGGTCCCACAGATACGCAGTATTTT.

This clone was observed a handful of times. The chain uses TRBV4-2 and TRBJ2-2, with TRBD2 identical over 8 bases. CDR3 size: 17 residues. Germline lookup yields CDR1 LGHNA and CDR2 YNFKEQ. With V trimmed by 1 base and J by 2 bases, 6 bases remained unmatched. The CDR3 region has the DNA TGTGCCAGCAGCCAAGTGAGCGGGGGAGATAACACCGGGGAGCTGTTTTTT. Protein: CASSQVSGGDNTGELFF.

The V gene is TRBV9, the J gene TRBJ1-2; D is ambiguous. Germline V lookup: CDR1 SGDLS, CDR2 YYNGEE. Trimming took off 4 bases at V and 1 base at J, with 11 bases between the two ends. The CDR3 extends over 14 amino acids. The DNA for the CDR3 is TGTGCCAGCAGCCCCCAGACTGTTAACTATGGCTACACCTTC. Amino acid sequence: CASSPQTVNYGYTF. The full variable domain, its missing parts supplied by reference TRBV9 and TRBJ1-2, is DSGVTQTPKHLITATGQRVTLRCSPRSGDLSVYWYQQSLDQGLQFLIQYYNGEERAKGNILERFSAQQFPDLHSELNLSSLELGDSALYFCASSPQTVNYGYTFGSGTRLTVV.

This clone has just one count. The gene calls are TRBV7-2 and TRBJ1-5; D is undetermined. The germline V gene encodes CDR1 SGHTA and CDR2 FQGNSA. V lost 1 base and J 9 bases, leaving 16 bases between the germline ends. The CDR3 has 15 amino acids. Here the CDR3 DNA reads TGTGCCAGCAGCTTAGGGTTTGGCGGAGGACCGCCCCAGCATTTT. This codes for CASSLGFGGGPPQHF.

The chain recombines TRBV14 with TRBJ2-7; tentatively, D is TRBD1 (6 bases). Trimming stripped 1 base from V and 3 bases from J, with 13 bases between. Germline V gives CDR1 SGHDN, CDR2 FVKESK. The CDR3 length is 15 residues. The CDR3 sequence is CASSQVRQGRYEQYF. In nucleotides, the CDR3 is TGTGCCAGCAGCCAAGTACGCCAGGGGCGCTACGAGCAGTACTTC.

The chain carries TRBV7-2 and TRBJ1-2; D gene ambiguous. This CDR3 is 14 amino acids long. V lost 5 bases and J lost 5, with 15 bases in between. CDR1 is SGHTA, CDR2 FQGNSA, per germline. The CDR3 is CASSLKVTGYGYTF. The CDR3 DNA follows: TGTGCCAGCAGCCTAAAAGTCACGGGATATGGCTACACCTTC. Full variable domain (remainder filled in from reference TRBV7-2 and TRBJ1-2): GAGVSQSPSNKVTEKGKDVELRCDPISGHTALYWYRQSLGQGLEFLIYFQGNSAPDKSGLPSDRFSAERTGGSVSTLTIQRTQQEDSAVYLCASSLKVTGYGYTFGSGTRLTVV.

Worth noting for this clone: The junction departs from the called germline gene at one end, perhaps through a read error. V usage is TRBV7-2 and J usage is TRBJ1-6; D not certain. The germline gives CDR1 SGHTA, CDR2 FQGNSA. The CDR3 spans 13 residues. Here the CDR3 DNA reads TGTGCCAGCAGCTTAACCCCCGGGAGCCCCCTTACCTTT. Translated: CASSLTPGSPLTF.

The chain is built from TRBV18 and TRBJ1-4, with D possibly being TRBD1 (5 bases). V dropped 0 bases and J dropped 7 bases, with 6 bases sitting between them. Germline V gene lookup returns CDR1 KGHSH and CDR2 LQKENI. The CDR3 has 13 residues. The CDR3 DNA reads TGTGCCAGCTCACCACCGGGGCCTGAAAAACTGTTTTTT. It encodes CASSPPGPEKLFF.

This clone has only one observation. This sequence joins TRBV19 and TRBJ2-1; 9 bases match TRBD2. The CDR3 covers 16 residues. The germline gives CDR1 LNHDA, CDR2 SQIVND (reference sequence). The trim removed 2 bases at V and 2 bases at J, leaving 4 bases unmatched. The DNA for the CDR3 is TGTGCCAGTAGTATACTGCGGGGGGGGACCTACAATGAGCAGTTCTTC. Encoded protein: CASSILRGGTYNEQFF.

J is TRBJ1-2 and V is TRBV18; D is possibly TRBD1 (5 bases). The CDR3 length is 14 residues. Germline values: CDR1 KGHSH, CDR2 LQKENI. Trimming pared 6 bases from V and 6 bases from J, leaving 17 bases between. CDR3 in DNA: TGTGCCAGCTCCCTTCAAAAGGCAGGGAATGGCTACACCTTC. It specifies CASSLQKAGNGYTF.

The V call is TRBV12-5, the J call TRBJ2-7; the D gene is possibly TRBD1 (6 bases). In germline, CDR1 is LGHNT, CDR2 FRNRAP. Deletions cut 1 base from V and 2 bases from J, with 12 bases between. This CDR3 contains 15 residues. DNA for the CDR3: TGTGCTAGTGGTTTGGCCCGGGGACAAGCCTACGAGCAGTACTTC. Translation: CASGLARGQAYEQYF.

The rearrangement joins TRBV18 to TRBJ2-5; D perhaps matches TRBD2 (6 bases). Trimming left V 3 bases short and J 5 bases short, with 16 bases between. In germline, CDR1 is KGHSH, CDR2 LQKENI. The CDR3 sequence is 15 residues long. The CDR3 loop reads CASSPGTPRGETQYF. CDR3 DNA sequence: TGTGCCAGCTCACCCGGGACTCCGCGAGGGGAGACCCAGTACTTC.

This clone was seen a handful of times. Here the CDR3 reads CASSPGGTSTDTQYF. CDR3 DNA sequence: TGCGCCAGCAGTCCCGGGGGGACTAGCACAGATACGCAGTATTTT. This rearrangement joins TRBV5-1 to TRBJ2-3; 7 bases are shared with TRBD2. This CDR3 spans 15 amino acids. V gave up 5 bases and J gave up 0 bases; unmatched junction bases: 6. Looked up from germline, CDR1 is SGHRS and CDR2 is YFSETQ.